The 7 T cell receptor beta chains given below trace back to one sample, sequenced in a study of T cells in Graves' hyperthyroidism and ophthalmopathy. TCR beta CDR3 region amplification was performed from RNA transcripts. Primed by the HTBI set, a first-round RT-PCR was run on the TCR CDR3. TCRdb itself ran the multiplex PCR reads through MiXCR, one entry per CDR3 protein. This sample carries 400,000 to 600,000 distinct CDR3 sequences, around 16% of them seen once, and the ten largest clones take about 29%. The sequencing sample was made of blood. These receptors all stem from a woman aged 30 to 39 with Graves' ophthalmopathy.

This clonotype was observed many times. The chain couples TRBV5-4 to TRBJ2-1; 10 bases are shared with TRBD2. The V and J ends lost 3 bases and 1 base, in that order; junction bases with no gene match: 4. The V gene's germline CDR1 is SGHNT and CDR2 YYREEE (reference sequence). The CDR3 totals 16 residues. The CDR3 DNA reads as TGTGCCAGCAGCTCGGGACTAGCGCGATCCTACAATGAGCAGTTCTTC. Residues: CASSSGLARSYNEQFF. The complete variable domain, with remaining parts taken from reference TRBV5-4 and TRBJ2-1, reads ETGVTQSPTHLIKTRGQQVTLRCSSQSGHNTVSWYQQALGQGPQFIFQYYREEENGRGNFPPRFSGLQFPNYSSELNVNALELDDSALYLCASSSGLARSYNEQFFGPGTRLTVL.

CDR3 sequence (DNA): TGCAGCGCCCCGACTCGCCCCAATGAGCAGTTCTTC. This codes for CSAPTRPNEQFF. This chain links TRBV29-1 with TRBJ2-1; no definite D call. Germline V gene data show CDR1 as SQVTM and CDR2 as ANQGSEA. V was cut by 7 bases and J by 6 bases, with 13 bases left in between. The CDR3 loop spans 12 amino acids.

This clonotype was observed many times. V and J are TRBV7-2 and TRBJ2-4; 7 bases line up with TRBD2. CDR3 length: 17 residues. After removal of 5 bases from V and 1 base from J, the junction contained 11 bases not matched to a gene. CDR1 SGHTA and CDR2 FQGNSA come from the germline V gene. The DNA for the CDR3 is TGTGCCAGCAGCGTAAACGGGGGGACCTTCGCCAAAAACATTCAGTACTTC. The encoded protein is CASSVNGGTFAKNIQYF.

In its sample, this clonotype was seen many times. The chain couples TRBV5-1 to TRBJ2-7; 8 bases map to TRBD1. V was pared by 4 bases and J by 6 bases, with 0 bases of the junction left unmatched. The CDR3 sequence is 11 residues long. Germline CDR1 reads SGHRS; CDR2 reads YFSETQ. The CDR3 loop is CASSQGAEQYF. DNA for the CDR3: TGCGCCAGCAGCCAGGGGGCCGAGCAGTACTTC.

This clonotype has more than one count but fewer than ten. V usage is TRBV24-1 and J usage is TRBJ2-7, with 7 nucleotides matching TRBD2. This CDR3 has 13 residues. Unmatched junction bases numbered 5, after V lost 9 bases and J lost 1 base. The germline V gene has CDR1 KGHDR and CDR2 SFDVKD. The CDR3 spells CATQDGGSYEQYF. DNA for the CDR3: TGTGCCACCCAAGACGGGGGGTCCTACGAGCAGTACTTC.

Concerning this clonotype: This may be a read error, as it is one base from a much larger clone. V and J are TRBV18 and TRBJ2-1; tentative D call: TRBD1 (6 bases). Germline CDR1 is KGHSH and CDR2 is LQKENI. This CDR3 is 14 amino acids long. In DNA, the CDR3 is TGTGCCAACTCACCGGACAGACTCTACAATGAGCAGTTCTTC. It yields the protein CANSPDRLYNEQFF.

The chain recombines TRBV6-1 with TRBJ1-1; D remains ambiguous. Germline assignment: CDR1 MNHNS and CDR2 SASEGT. V was cut by 10 bases and J by 1 base, with 13 bases left in between. The CDR3 covers 13 residues. CDR3 sequence: CAIAPGGNTEAFF. CDR3 bases: TGTGCCATCGCCCCAGGAGGGAACACTGAAGCTTTCTTT.